The 2 T cell receptor beta chains listed next were all sequenced from one sample in a study of response to subunit inactivated influenza vaccine. In TCRdb, the RT-PCR reads were re-called with MiXCR into one record per CDR3 protein. The table shows roughly 290,000 distinct CDR3 sequences, with 20% to 25% occurring only once. This sample comprised PBMCs from blood, obtained less than 22 months after vaccination. The receptor set was obtained from a man between 50 and 75 years old who received an inactivated influenza vaccine.

This clonotype was counted ten times or more. V and J are TRBV6-6 and TRBJ1-4; 7 bases map to TRBD1. Germline lookup yields CDR1 MNHNY and CDR2 SVGAGI (reference sequence). V shed 2 bases, J shed 4 bases, and the junction held 7 bases outside the gene matches. There are 16 residues in the CDR3. The CDR3 nucleotides are TGTGCCAGCAGTTACGCCCGGACAGGCATTAATGAAAAACTGTTTTTT. This sequence encodes CASSYARTGINEKLFF.

This clonotype was seen a few times. The V gene is TRBV5-6, the J gene TRBJ1-2, with 7 positions matching TRBD1. Trimming removed 0 bases from V and 4 bases from J; junction bases left unmatched: 15. CDR3 size: 18 residues. Germline CDR1 is SGHDT and CDR2 is YYEEEE. CDR3 loop: CASSLGRSGTASTYGYTF. Here the CDR3 DNA reads TGTGCCAGCAGCTTGGGAAGGTCGGGGACAGCCAGCACCTATGGCTACACCTTC.